The present TCR beta chain was sequenced within a study of regulatory T cells in long-lasting Graves disease. Study observations and caveats: Persistent Graves' cases showed lower TCR diversity than newly diagnosed cases.

Researchers made TCR beta libraries by using iRepertoire HTBI primers and running Arm-PCR on CDR3 regions. MiXCR, applied by TCRdb to the multiplex PCR reads, yields one record per CDR3 protein. The sample holds 250,000 to 400,000 distinct CDR3 sequences, 18% seen once. Time point described: newly diagnosed GD, antithyroid drugs for less than 3 months. Scientists built the TCR library using RNA that was extracted from PBMCs. Clinicians diagnosed Graves' disease using American Thyroid Association guidelines. The patient group derived from an endocrinology department in Xi'an, China. A roughly 8.1-milliliter sample of peripheral blood was drawn into EDTA tubes. The CDR3 length is 15 residues. CDR1 and CDR2 from the germline V gene are GTSNPN and SVGIG (reference sequence). Germline trimming cut 3 bases from V and 2 bases from J; bases unmatched to any gene: 7. This clonotype was seen many times. Antigen specificity is unknown.

Source: peripheral blood mononuclear cells (PBMCs), taken at new diagnosis, from a patient treated with antithyroid drugs. The origin of this receptor is a female donor with Graves disease. V is TRBV30 and J is TRBJ1-5, with TRBD1 identical over 7 bases. The CDR3 protein is CAWSFDRVGNQPQHF. The CDR3 bases are TGTGCCTGGAGCTTTGACAGGGTAGGCAATCAGCCCCAGCATTTT.